A selection of T cell receptor beta chains follows, all from one sample in a study of blood T cells in healthy people across ages. TCRdb redid the calling of the 5' RACE reads with MiXCR, one entry per CDR3 protein. Of some 900,000 distinct CDR3 sequences listed, 40% to 60% are singletons. The specimen was blood. These receptors were taken from a man aged 30 to 39 in good health. Both conserved end residues are part of each CDR3. The D gene is left open where the match is weak. Clone size appears in some rows only: once, few, many, or a class for an expanded clone.

v_gene	d_gene	j_gene	abundance	CDR3nt	CDR3aa
TRBV6-7	TRBD1	TRBJ2-7	NA	TGTGCCAGCGCTAAAGGGGGCGGTAGCTCCTACGAGCAGTACTTC	CASAKGGGSSYEQYF
TRBV29-1	NA	TRBJ2-5	few	TGCAGCGTTGGACTAACCCAAGAGACCCAGTACTTC	CSVGLTQETQYF
TRBV7-2	NA	TRBJ2-1	few	TGTGCCAGCAGCTTAGCGGTAGCGGTGAATGAGCAGTTCTTC	CASSLAVAVNEQFF
TRBV6-6	NA	TRBJ2-1	NA	TGTGCCAGCACCCCAGGGCCTGACAATGAGCAGTTCTTC	CASTPGPDNEQFF
TRBV12-3/TRBV12-4	NA	TRBJ2-2	NA	TGTGCCAGCAGTTTAGTGGTAGGGATCACCGGGGAGCTGTTTTTT	CASSLVVGITGELFF
TRBV5-6	NA	TRBJ1-1	NA	TGTGCCAGCAGCCTGACCGTCACGGACACTGAAGCTTTCTTT	CASSLTVTDTEAFF
TRBV2	NA	TRBJ2-7	NA	TGTGCCAGCAGACGGGACCGCAACTCCTACGAGCAGTACTTC	CASRRDRNSYEQYF
TRBV27	NA	TRBJ2-1	once	TGTGCCAGCAGGACAGAGGGGGGCGAGCAGTTCTTC	CASRTEGGEQFF
TRBV4-2	TRBD1	TRBJ2-7	NA	TGTGCCAGCAGCCAAGGAAGTACAGGGGACGAGTCCTACGAGCAGTACTTC	CASSQGSTGDESYEQYF
TRBV4-1	TRBD1	TRBJ1-6	NA	TGCGCCAGCAGCCAGACCATACAGGGGACCGGGGGTTCACCCCTCCACTTT	CASSQTIQGTGGSPLHF
TRBV6-4	NA	TRBJ2-1	many	TGTGCCAGCAGTGACCGGGTTCACAATGAGCAGTTCTTC	CASSDRVHNEQFF
TRBV20-1	NA	TRBJ1-1	NA	TGCAGTGCTGTCAAACAGGGGAACACTGAAGCTTTCTTT	CSAVKQGNTEAFF
TRBV5-1	NA	TRBJ2-1	few	TGCGCCAGCAGCTCCCAGGGTGAGCAGTTCTTC	CASSSQGEQFF
TRBV4-1	NA	TRBJ2-7	NA	TGCGCCAGTAAAGACGTCGGAAGTTACTACGAGCAGTACTTC	CASKDVGSYYEQYF
TRBV2	NA	TRBJ2-6	NA	TGTGCCAGCTCGGGACAAACTGGGGCCAACGTCCTGACTTTC	CASSGQTGANVLTF
TRBV7-9	NA	TRBJ2-1	NA	TGTGCCAGCAGGACTCACAGGGGGGGCCTCGAGGACAATGAGCAGTTCTTC	CASRTHRGGLEDNEQFF
TRBV4-3	NA	TRBJ1-1	NA	TGCGCCAGCAGCCAAGATGCAGGGGTTCTGGTCGAAGCTTTCTTT	CASSQDAGVLVEAFF
TRBV24-1	NA	TRBJ2-3	once	TGTGCCACCAGTGATTACTCGGCGGGGAGCACAGATACGCAGTATTTT	CATSDYSAGSTDTQYF
TRBV7-2	TRBD1	TRBJ1-6	NA	TGTGCCAGCAGCTCCGGGACAGATTATTCACCCCTCCACTTT	CASSSGTDYSPLHF
TRBV7-8	NA	TRBJ2-1	few	TGTGCCAGCCTCGAGACCGGACCGACAGAGCAGTTCTTC	CASLETGPTEQFF
TRBV4-1	NA	TRBJ1-3	NA	TGCGCCAGCAGCTACCAAGGAAACACCATATATTTT	CASSYQGNTIYF
TRBV20-1	TRBD2	TRBJ2-1	NA	TGCAGTGCTAGAGAGGGGGGGGGGATAGGTGAGCAGTTCTTC	CSAREGGGIGEQFF
TRBV4-3	NA	TRBJ1-2	NA	TGCGCCAGCAGCCAAGATCCCCGACAGCCGAACTATGGCTACACCTTC	CASSQDPRQPNYGYTF
TRBV20-1	TRBD1	TRBJ2-7	few	TGCAGTGCCAGACCTGGGACAGGGCCTTACGAGCAGTACTTC	CSARPGTGPYEQYF
TRBV28	NA	TRBJ2-7	few	TGTGCCAGCAGTTTGGGCCGGCAGCAGTACTTC	CASSLGRQQYF
TRBV20-1	TRBD1	TRBJ1-1	NA	TGCAGTGCTAGTCCCTGGGACAGGGGGTCGGCTACTGAAGCTTTCTTT	CSASPWDRGSATEAFF
TRBV14	TRBD2	TRBJ2-7	NA	TGTGCCAGCAGCCGCAAGGACGGGGGGAGCGCCTACGAGCAGTACTTC	CASSRKDGGSAYEQYF
TRBV27	NA	TRBJ2-3	once	TGTGCCAGCAGTTTATTAAGTAGGGGGATAGATACGCAGTATTTT	CASSLLSRGIDTQYF
TRBV2	NA	TRBJ1-5	NA	TGTGCCAGCAGTGATAGCTCGGTTAAGCATTTT	CASSDSSVKHF
TRBV9	NA	TRBJ2-7	few	TGTGCCAGCAGCGCTAAAGCGGAAAGCTACGAGCAGTACTTC	CASSAKAESYEQYF
TRBV20-1	NA	TRBJ2-1	NA	TGCAGTACCGGCAGCGGGCATGAGCAGTTCTTC	CSTGSGHEQFF
TRBV9	NA	TRBJ2-1	NA	TGTGCCAGCAGCGCCCAAGGTGGCTCCTACAATGAGCAGTTCTTC	CASSAQGGSYNEQFF
TRBV7-2	TRBD1	TRBJ2-7	few	TGTGCCAGCAGCCCACGGACAGGGGGCCTATACTACGAGCAGTACTTC	CASSPRTGGLYYEQYF
TRBV25-1	TRBD1	TRBJ2-3	few	TGTGCCAGCAGTGGGAGACAGGGGACAGATACGCAGTATTTT	CASSGRQGTDTQYF
TRBV3-1	NA	TRBJ1-2	NA	TGTGCCAGCAGCTCGCCCCGGGGGTTCCCAAACTATGGCTACACCTTC	CASSSPRGFPNYGYTF
TRBV9	TRBD1	TRBJ1-2	NA	TGTGCCAGCAGCGACACGGGACAGGGCTATGGCTACACCTTC	CASSDTGQGYGYTF
TRBV11-3	NA	TRBJ2-7	few	TGTGCCAGCAGCTTCGCGGGCACCTCCTACGAGCAGTACTTC	CASSFAGTSYEQYF
TRBV12-3/TRBV12-4	NA	TRBJ2-3	NA	TGTGCCAGCAGTTTAGTTCCCCGAGGGACCGCAGATACGCAGTATTTT	CASSLVPRGTADTQYF
TRBV28	TRBD1	TRBJ2-1	NA	TGTGCCAGCAGTTTCTCCGGGACAGGGGGCAATGAGCAGTTCTTC	CASSFSGTGGNEQFF
TRBV3-1	NA	TRBJ2-5	NA	TGTGCCAGCAGCCAAGATTGGTGGAGTTTTGAAGAGACCCAGTACTTC	CASSQDWWSFEETQYF
TRBV20-1	NA	TRBJ2-7	NA	TGCAGTGCTAGAGATGGGGCAGGTTCCTACGAGCAGTACTTC	CSARDGAGSYEQYF
TRBV29-1	NA	TRBJ2-7	NA	TGCAGCGTTGAAGGAGGAGGGGCCCAGTACTTC	CSVEGGGAQYF
TRBV11-3	NA	TRBJ2-1	NA	TGTACCAGCAGCTCAATACAGGGAGTCGATGAGCAGTTCTTC	CTSSSIQGVDEQFF
TRBV15	NA	TRBJ2-3	NA	TGTGCCACCAGCAGAGAGGGGCCGGGTTCCCAACTTCTCACAGATACGCAGTATTTT	CATSREGPGSQLLTDTQYF
TRBV3-1	NA	TRBJ1-5	many	TGTGCCAGCAGCCAAAGTCCGGGTCAGCCCCAGCATTTT	CASSQSPGQPQHF
TRBV7-2	NA	TRBJ2-3	NA	TGTGCCACGCGAACAGGGTTCGGAGATACGCAGTATTTT	CATRTGFGDTQYF
TRBV11-2	TRBD2	TRBJ2-1	once	TGTGCCAGCAGCTTAGCCCAAGCGGGGGCTTACAATGAGCAGTTCTTC	CASSLAQAGAYNEQFF
TRBV7-3	TRBD1	TRBJ1-2	NA	TGTGCCAGCAGCCCCGGACAGGGTCCAACTACCCTTTCGGATGGCTACACCTTC	CASSPGQGPTTLSDGYTF
TRBV3-1	TRBD1	TRBJ1-2	many	TGTGCCAGCAACTTAGGACAGGAAGGAGGCTACACCTTC	CASNLGQEGGYTF
TRBV20-1	NA	TRBJ2-4	NA	TGCAGTGCAGCTGGGGGAGTAGCCAAAAACATTCAGTACTTC	CSAAGGVAKNIQYF
TRBV7-9	NA	TRBJ2-7	NA	TGTGCCAGCATCGACCAGGGTCACGAGCAGTACTTC	CASIDQGHEQYF
TRBV10-3	NA	TRBJ2-1	NA	TGTGCCATCAGTGAGTCGAGCGGACAAAACAATGAGCAGTTCTTC	CAISESSGQNNEQFF
TRBV20-1	NA	TRBJ2-5	NA	TGCAGTTCCGATACTAGAGGGTCCATCCAAGAGACCCAGTACTTC	CSSDTRGSIQETQYF
TRBV6-2/TRBV6-3	NA	TRBJ2-7	NA	TGTGCCAGCCCCTCGAGGGGACCCATCTTCTACGAGCAGTACTTC	CASPSRGPIFYEQYF
TRBV3-1	NA	TRBJ2-2	few	TGTGCCAGCACCATGGACTATTCCCGGGAGCTGTTTTTT	CASTMDYSRELFF